Listed here are 29 T cell receptor beta chains from one sample, sequenced in a study of T and B cells in COVID-19 patients. TRB rearrangements were amplified by multiplex PCR with BIOMED2 TRB-A/B primers. A single record per CDR3 protein comes from TCRdb applying MiXCR to the multiplex PCR reads. The sample records 7,000 to 9,500 distinct CDR3 sequences, about 23% being singletons. From blood, about 220-500 ng of genomic DNA served as TRB template. The sequencing sample was made of blood. All receptors come from a human donor who had recovered from COVID-19.

This clonotype is medium-sized. J is TRBJ2-2 and V is TRBV27, with TRBD1 matching over 7 bases. Looked up from germline, CDR1 is MNHEY and CDR2 is SMNVEV (reference sequence). The CDR3 extends over 14 amino acids. The V segment lost 8 bases and the J segment 6 bases; nucleotides outside the gene matches: 9. DNA for the CDR3: TGTGCCAGCGGGAAAACAGGGGCGGCCGGGGAGCTGTTTTTT. It specifies CASGKTGAAGELFF.

By share, this clonotype counts as medium-sized. In DNA form, the CDR3 reads TGTGCCAGTAAGACTAGCGGCCCGGGAACAGATACGCAGTATTTT. Amino acids: CASKTSGPGTDTQYF. The chain is built from TRBV6-5 and TRBJ2-3; 9 bases are shared with TRBD2. The length of the CDR3 is 15 residues. CDR1 is MNHEY and CDR2 is SVGAGI in the germline V gene. With 9 bases clipped from V and 3 bases from J, the junction kept 10 bases outside the gene matches.

This clonotype appeared once. The V and J genes are TRBV21-1 and TRBJ2-1; TRBD2, the table's D call, was not compared with the DNA. TRBV21-1 is a known pseudogene. The CDR3 loop spans 18 amino acids. DNA for the CDR3: TGTGCCAGCAGCACGAGAGGGACTAGCGGGACTAGCTCCAATGAGCAGTTCTTC. This encodes CASSTRGTSGTSSNEQFF.

This clonotype was observed a few times. The CDR3 is CASSPKGSTDTQYF. CDR3 nucleotide sequence: TGTGCCAGCAGCCCCAAGGGAAGCACAGATACGCAGTATTTT. The chain links TRBV5-6 to TRBJ2-3, with D unclear. Germline V CDR1 and CDR2: SGHDT, YYEEEE. This CDR3 is 14 amino acids long. V lost 4 bases and J lost 0, with 9 bases in between.

This clonotype was seen many times. The chain recombines TRBV7-2 with TRBJ2-2; D is uncertain. Germline V lookup: CDR1 SGHTA, CDR2 FQGNSA. The ends were cut back, 5 bases at V and 1 base at J, with 14 bases in the middle. This CDR3 has 16 residues. The CDR3: CASSPHASMNTGELFF. CDR3 coding DNA: TGTGCCAGCAGCCCCCATGCCAGCATGAACACCGGGGAGCTGTTTTTT.

This clonotype came up a few times. The chain is built from TRBV6-1 and TRBJ1-1, with D perhaps TRBD1 (5 bases). There are 14 residues in the CDR3. Per the germline V gene, CDR1 is MNHNS and CDR2 is SASEGT. V lost 2 bases to trimming and J lost 2 bases, with 9 bases between them. CDR3 protein: CASSERQTNTEAFF. The CDR3 DNA is TGTGCCAGCAGTGAAAGACAGACCAACACTGAAGCTTTCTTT.

Within the sample, this clonotype is medium-sized. The CDR3 bases are TGTGCCAGCACCTCTGGGGCCAACGTCCTGACTTTC. Translated: CASTSGANVLTF. The rearrangement links TRBV6-2 or TRBV6-3 to TRBJ2-6; no reliable D call. V lost 7 bases to trimming and J lost 0 bases, with 1 base between them. The germline gives CDR1 MNHEY, CDR2 SVGEGT. The CDR3 spans 12 residues.

This clonotype is medium-sized. This chain joins TRBV6-2 or TRBV6-3 and TRBJ1-1; D is uncertain. This CDR3 is built from 16 residues. V was pared by 2 bases and J by 1 base, with 14 bases between. Germline V lookup: CDR1 MNHEY, CDR2 SVGEGT. CDR3 sequence: CASSYAVEYPNTEAFF. The CDR3 nucleotides read TGTGCCAGCAGTTACGCGGTTGAGTACCCGAACACTGAAGCTTTCTTT.

CDR3 amino acids: CSGASGHRRDTQYF. CDR3 DNA sequence: TGCAGTGGGGCGTCGGGTCATCGCAGGGATACGCAGTATTTT. This sequence joins TRBV20-1 and TRBJ2-3; D is uncertain. The CDR3 totals 14 residues. Deletions cut 7 bases from V and 6 bases from J, with 20 bases between. CDR1 is DFQATT, CDR2 SNEGSKA, per germline (reference sequence).

In its sample, this clonotype was seen a few times. This rearrangement joins TRBV7-2 to TRBJ2-7, with TRBD2 matching over 9 bases. Germline CDR1 is SGHTA and CDR2 is FQGNSA. Trimming cost V 3 bases and J 2 bases; bases outside gene matches: 8. This CDR3 contains 16 residues. In DNA form, the CDR3 reads TGTGCCAGCAGCTTTAAGGTTAGCGGGGGTGCCTACGAGCAGTACTTC. Residues: CASSFKVSGGAYEQYF. Based on the CDR3 plus reference TRBV7-2 and TRBJ2-7, the full variable domain is GAGVSQSPSNKVTEKGKDVELRCDPISGHTALYWYRQSLGQGLEFLIYFQGNSAPDKSGLPSDRFSAERTGGSVSTLTIQRTQQEDSAVYLCASSFKVSGGAYEQYFGPGTRLTVT.

The gene calls are TRBV20-1 and TRBJ1-5; 7 nucleotides line up with TRBD1. The germline gives CDR1 DFQATT, CDR2 SNEGSKA (reference sequence). CDR3 size: 13 residues. The V and J ends lost 5 bases and 6 bases, in that order; junction bases with no gene match: 7. The CDR3 DNA reads TGCAGTGCTGGAACGGACAGGTTTCAGCCCCAGCATTTT. Its protein is CSAGTDRFQPQHF.

This clonotype is judged medium-sized. The chain is built from TRBV12-3 or TRBV12-4 and TRBJ2-7; maybe TRBD1 (6 bases). The CDR3 is made up of 15 amino acids. V was shortened by 2 bases and J by 6 bases, with 17 bases between the two germline ends. As DNA, the CDR3 is TGTGCCAGCAGTTTATCCCACTCACAGGGCGTCGAGCAGTACTTC. Its protein product is CASSLSHSQGVEQYF.

By frequency in the sample, this clonotype is medium-sized (0.01 to 0.1%). This sequence joins TRBV6-2 or TRBV6-3 and TRBJ2-7, with 11 nucleotides matching TRBD2. J lost 1 base, V lost 2 bases, and 1 base had no gene match. Germline-derived CDR1 and CDR2 are MNHEY and SVGEGT. The CDR3 consists of 15 residues. The CDR3 spells CASSYGTSGSYEQYF. The CDR3 coding sequence is TGTGCCAGCAGTTACGGGACTAGCGGATCCTACGAGCAGTACTTC.

The chain uses TRBV6-1 and TRBJ1-4; weak D call: TRBD1 (5 bases). Per the germline V gene, CDR1 is MNHNS and CDR2 is SASEGT. The CDR3 spans 13 residues. With 1 base removed from V and 13 bases from J, the gap between germline ends came to 13 bases. The CDR3 region is CASSEERRGGLFF. DNA of the CDR3: TGTGCCAGCAGTGAAGAGCGACGGGGGGGACTGTTTTTT.

The chain carries TRBV5-1 and TRBJ1-1; D ambiguous. Germline V lookup: CDR1 SGHRS, CDR2 YFSETQ. This CDR3 is built from 16 residues. V gave up 0 bases and J gave up 1 base, with 13 bases separating them. As DNA, the CDR3 is TGCGCCAGCAGCTTGGTTGCCTCTAGGCCGAACACTGAAGCTTTCTTT. It codes for CASSLVASRPNTEAFF. Together with reference TRBV5-1 and TRBJ1-1, the CDR3 gives the full variable domain: KAGVTQTPRYLIKTRGQQVTLSCSPISGHRSVSWYQQTPGQGLQFLFEYFSETQRNKGNFPGRFSGRQFSNSRSEMNVSTLELGDSALYLCASSLVASRPNTEAFFGQGTRLTVV.

The chain has TRBV29-1 and TRBJ2-7, with D possibly being TRBD1 or TRBD2 (5 bases each). V lost 6 bases and J 6 bases, leaving 18 bases between the germline ends. This CDR3 is built from 13 residues. The germline CDR1 and CDR2 sequences are SQVTM and ANQGSEA. The CDR3 reads CSVLPGPRGEQYF. DNA for the CDR3: TGCAGCGTGCTACCGGGACCCCGGGGCGAGCAGTACTTC.

V gene TRBV11-1 combines with J gene TRBJ2-7, with 13 bases that match TRBD2. The DNA end favors TRBJ2-1, so the J call may be wrong. The germline CDR1 and CDR2 sequences are SGHAT and FQDESV (reference sequence). The CDR3 is made up of 17 amino acids. The DNA of the CDR3 is TGTGCCAGCAGCCCTTGGACTAGCGGGAGTCTCTACAATGAGCAGTTCTTC. This gives the protein CASSPWTSGSLYNEQFF.

The CDR3 bases are TGTGCCAGCAGTTACACAGGGAATAATTCACCCCTCCACTTT. Its protein product is CASSYTGNNSPLHF. The V call is TRBV6-6, the J call TRBJ1-6; maybe TRBD1 (6 bases). The CDR3 spans 14 residues. In germline, CDR1 is MNHNY, CDR2 SVGAGI (reference sequence). V lost 2 bases, J lost 5 bases, and 7 bases lay in between.

As regards this clonotype: The junction and the germline gene differ at one end; a read error may be behind it. The gene calls are TRBV4-2 and TRBJ2-1; D gene uncertain. The germline V gene has CDR1 LGHNA and CDR2 YNFKEQ. The CDR3 is made up of 15 amino acids. The CDR3 nucleotides read TGCGCCAGCAGCCAAGAAACGGGTGTAGACAATGAGCAGTTCTTC. Its protein is CASSQETGVDNEQFF.

Relative to its sample, this clonotype is medium-sized (0.01 to 0.1%). The rearrangement links TRBV15 to TRBJ1-2; D unclear. V dropped 5 bases and J dropped 5 bases, with 15 bases sitting between them. Germline V gene data show CDR1 as LNHNV and CDR2 as YYDKDF (reference sequence). The CDR3 has 14 residues. CDR3 DNA: TGTGCCACCAGCGGAGCACCAAGGGAGTATGGCTACACCTTC. As protein: CATSGAPREYGYTF.

This clonotype was found many times. This chain connects TRBV12-3 or TRBV12-4 to TRBJ2-3, with D possibly matching TRBD1 (5 bases). V was cut by 3 bases and J by 4 bases, with 23 bases left in between. The CDR3 extends over 18 amino acids. CDR3 sequence reads: CASSFRAGWSFPPDTQYF. The DNA of the CDR3 is TGTGCCAGCAGTTTTCGGGCAGGGTGGAGCTTTCCCCCAGATACGCAGTATTTT.

By sample fraction, this clonotype is medium-sized (0.01 to 0.1%). The V and J genes are TRBV27 and TRBJ2-3, with D unclear. This CDR3 has 15 residues. Germline values: CDR1 MNHEY, CDR2 SMNVEV (reference sequence). The germline V and J ends were trimmed by 2 bases and 0 bases, with 9 bases remaining between them. The CDR3 sequence: CASSLRRLSTDTQYF. In DNA form, the CDR3 reads TGTGCCAGCAGTTTACGCCGGCTAAGCACAGATACGCAGTATTTT.

By sample fraction, this clonotype is medium-sized. The rearrangement uses TRBV19 and TRBJ2-4; no clear D. The CDR3 sequence is 15 residues long. CDR1 is LNHDA, CDR2 SQIVND, per germline (reference sequence). V was cut by 1 base and J by 0 bases, with 7 bases left in between. CDR3 bases: TGTGCCAGTAGTATAGGACTCCTAGCCAAAAACATTCAGTACTTC. This sequence encodes CASSIGLLAKNIQYF.

This chain connects TRBV7-9 to TRBJ2-5; D possibly corresponds to TRBD1 (6 bases). Trimming removed 6 bases from V and 1 base from J, with 12 bases in between. The CDR3 loop spans 14 amino acids. Germline V gives CDR1 SEHNR, CDR2 FQNEAQ (reference sequence). CDR3 bases: TGTGCCAGCAGACCTGGGGACACCCAAGAGACCCAGTACTTC. Residues: CASRPGDTQETQYF.

Judged by abundance, this clonotype is medium-sized. V and J are TRBV7-6 and TRBJ2-2, with a weak D call TRBD2 (5 bases). CDR3 length: 17 residues. The V and J ends lost 5 bases and 6 bases respectively, with 22 bases between them. The germline V gene encodes CDR1 SGHVS and CDR2 FNYEAQ. CDR3 DNA sequence: TGTGCCAGCAGCCCGGGAAGGGTCACAGACTTGCCCGGGGAGCTGTTTTTT. Translating it yields CASSPGRVTDLPGELFF.

In its sample, this clonotype is medium-sized. For the CDR3, the DNA is TGTGCCAGCAGCTCCCCGACCCGCCCCATATATTTT. It yields the protein CASSSPTRPIYF. The V call is TRBV13, the J call TRBJ1-3; the D is unclear. V was cut by 4 bases and J by 11 bases, with 12 bases left in between. In germline, CDR1 is PRHDT, CDR2 FYEKMQ (reference sequence). CDR3 length: 12 residues.

By proportion, this clonotype is medium-sized. The chain is built from TRBV6-2 or TRBV6-3 and TRBJ2-3; 15 positions match TRBD2. This CDR3 has 17 residues. V trimming: 4 bases; J trimming: 3 bases; junction bases outside the gene matches: 5. The germline V gene encodes CDR1 MNHEY and CDR2 SVGEGT. The DNA of the CDR3 is TGTGCCAGCAGTTGGGGACTAGCGGGAGGAGCGACAGATACGCAGTATTTT. Its protein is CASSWGLAGGATDTQYF.

The V gene is TRBV20-1, the J gene TRBJ2-3; the match to TRBD2 covers 9 bases. The ends lost 2 bases at V and 1 base at J; junction bases unmatched: 1. Germline values: CDR1 DFQATT, CDR2 SNEGSKA (reference sequence). The CDR3 sequence is 14 residues long. CDR3: CSARIAGGTDTQYF. DNA of the CDR3: TGCAGTGCTAGAATAGCGGGGGGCACAGATACGCAGTATTTT.

This rearrangement joins TRBV24-1 to TRBJ2-7; TRBD2 matches 10 bases. Germline loops: CDR1 KGHDR, CDR2 SFDVKD. The CDR3 runs 18 residues. V shed 2 bases and J 6 bases; nucleotides not matched to a gene: 15. CDR3 DNA sequence: TGTGCCACCAGTGATTCGACGATGACTAGCGGGTCGGACACCGAGCAGTACTTC. This gives the protein CATSDSTMTSGSDTEQYF.